Ten or more counts support the clone carrying this T cell receptor beta chain. This CDR3 contains 14 residues. With 5 bases clipped from V and 4 bases from J, the junction kept 6 bases outside the gene matches. CDR1 and CDR2 from the germline V gene are DFQATT and SNEGSKA (reference sequence). This sample was taken from a study of early T cells in non-severe SARS-CoV-2 infection. TCRdb redid the calling of the 5' RACE reads with MiXCR, one entry per CDR3 protein. The table lists tens of thousands of distinct CDR3 sequences, around 6% of them singletons. The sequence was obtained from an adult who was a healthcare worker with PCR-confirmed SARS-CoV-2 infection or an uninfected control (not recorded which). What was sequenced was whole blood. The chain recombines TRBV20-1 with TRBJ1-1; 11 nucleotides line up with TRBD1. The CDR3 loop is CSAERTGGFTEAFF. The CDR3 DNA sequence: TGCAGTGCTGAGAGGACAGGGGGCTTCACTGAAGCTTTCTTT.